This T cell receptor (beta chain) was obtained from a study of shared clonotypes between healthy human individuals. Study overall: Donor ages ranged 18 to 49 years: a couple of women, a few men. General study findings and limits: Larger richness was generally estimated for naive than memory subsets. Relative to their counterparts shared across all four donors, non-shared clonotypes exhibited diminished generation probabilities.

Repertoires were generated with immunoSEQ multiplex PCR, while TCRdb's copy carries only in-frame clones and drops some. The table includes 150,000 to 200,000 clones, approximately 92% detected once. Germline CDR1 MGHRA, CDR2 YSYEKL. The CDR3 spans 15 residues. This clone has only one observation. The antigen remains undetermined. Investigators divided CD4+ cells into CD45RA+ naive and CD45RA-negative memory subsets. This TCR was sampled from a woman in her 30s in good health. The sample taken for sequencing was naive CD4+ T cells sorted from blood. Noted subset: CD45RA+ positively selected. V is TRBV4-1 and J is TRBJ2-5; TRBD2 matches 7 bases. Matching the DNA end better, TRBJ2-7 makes the J call doubtful. The DNA of the CDR3 is TGCGCCAGCAGCCAAGCGGGGCGGGAGAACTACGAGCAGTACTTC. Protein: CASSQAGRENYEQYF.